The clone carrying this T cell receptor (beta chain) was seen ten or more times. The antigen is unknown. The CDR3 is 16 residues long. Germline assignment: CDR1 MNHEY and CDR2 SMNVEV (reference sequence). V was cut by 6 bases and J by 4 bases, with 16 bases left in between. MiXCR, run by TCRdb on the 5' RACE reads, gives a single entry per CDR3 protein. The profile covers about 500,000 distinct CDR3 sequences, with 13% to 15% appearing a single time and about 0.97% taken by the ten largest. The sample is drawn from a study of identical twins. Study-wide points: One should note that invariant MAIT and iNKT cells could partly confound zero-insertion analyses.

These same records also appear under a second study, on yellow fever vaccine responses in identical twins.

The V and J genes are TRBV27 and TRBJ1-6; no clear D gene. The sequenced sample consisted of CD4+ T cells sorted from blood. The source is a young woman in good health. The CDR3 DNA reads as TGTGCCAGCAGCCCCCGGTCAAGCGATTATAATTCACCCCTCCACTTT. It yields the protein CASSPRSSDYNSPLHF.